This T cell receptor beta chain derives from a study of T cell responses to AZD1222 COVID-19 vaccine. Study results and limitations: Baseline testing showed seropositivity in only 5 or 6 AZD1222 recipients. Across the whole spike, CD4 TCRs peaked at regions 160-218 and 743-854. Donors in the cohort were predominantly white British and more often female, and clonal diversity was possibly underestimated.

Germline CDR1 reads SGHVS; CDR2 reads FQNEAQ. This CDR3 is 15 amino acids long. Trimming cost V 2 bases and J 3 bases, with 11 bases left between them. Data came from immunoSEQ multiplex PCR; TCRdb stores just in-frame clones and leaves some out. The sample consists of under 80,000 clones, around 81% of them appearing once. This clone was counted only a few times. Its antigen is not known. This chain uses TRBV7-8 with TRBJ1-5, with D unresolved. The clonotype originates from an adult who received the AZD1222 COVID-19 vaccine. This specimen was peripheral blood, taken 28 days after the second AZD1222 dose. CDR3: CASSLLSQTNQPQHF. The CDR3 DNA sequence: TGTGCCAGCAGCTTATTATCGCAGACCAATCAGCCCCAGCATTTT.